This T cell receptor (beta chain) was captured in a study of T cell responses to AZD1222 COVID-19 vaccine. General study findings and limits: Nearly half of spike-specific TCRs reportedly target variant regions that are unmutated in the B.1.351 and B.1.1.7 variants. Donors in the cohort were predominantly white British and more often female, and clonal diversity was possibly underestimated.

Data came from immunoSEQ multiplex PCR; TCRdb stores just in-frame clones and leaves some out. This table holds around 120,000 clones, less than 90% found once. There are 12 residues in the CDR3. As for this clone: Its antigen is as yet unknown.

This TCR was sampled from an adult in good health. This material consisted of peripheral blood, taken on day 0 of AZD1222 vaccination. The rearrangement joins TRBV21-1 to TRBJ1-5; TRBD1 was called by the table and not checked on the DNA. TRBV21-1 is listed as a pseudogene. CDR3 sequence (DNA): TGTGCCAGCAGACAGGGCAATCAGCCCCAGCATTTT. It translates to CASRQGNQPQHF.